Given below is one TCR beta chain in context. CDR1 and CDR2 from the germline V gene are SGHRS and YFSETQ. Trimming shortened V by 0 bases and J by 5 bases, and 12 bases separated the two germline ends. The CDR3 totals 15 residues. Authors' data handling: Quantification of nucleated cells was approximated via reference gene primer amplification. Profiling relied on immunoSEQ multiplex PCR, and the TCRdb table lists in-frame clones only, not all of them. That table is the source of V, J and clone size, and D and trimming were worked out from the DNA. There are fewer than 500,000 clones in the sample; approximately 77% occur only once, and about 1.2% lies in the top ten. The sample comes from a study of blood T cell repertoires in COVID-19. For the study at large: Samples came from the United States, Italy and Spain, spanning acute and convalescent COVID-19.

This clonotype was sampled from a human donor with acute or convalescent COVID-19. The donor label of this sample is uncertain. The specimen was peripheral blood. The chain joins TRBV5-1 to TRBJ1-5, with D possibly being TRBD1 (5 bases). CDR3 nucleotide sequence: TGCGCCAGCAGCTTGGAGACGGGGGAGGATCAGCCCCAGCATTTT. Its translation is CASSLETGEDQPQHF.